What follows describes a single T cell receptor (beta chain). The record originates from a study of blood T cell repertoires in COVID-19. For the study at large: Sites in the United States, Italy and Spain provided acute and convalescent COVID-19 samples. From T cells, B-cell-depleted T cells, or PBMCs came the material, which was cDNA or gDNA.

In the original analysis: Nucleated cell number was recorded as an estimate derived from reference gene primer amplification. Profiling relied on immunoSEQ multiplex PCR, and the TCRdb table lists in-frame clones only, not all of them. The DNA gave D and trimming, while V, J and clone size come from that table. Seen here are approximately 210,000 clones, less than 90% observed once, and the top ten hold around 2.5%. CDR3 length: 16 residues. CDR1 and CDR2 (germline): SEHNR, FQNEAQ (reference sequence). With 4 bases removed from V and 2 bases from J, the gap between germline ends came to 15 bases. Sequences were obtained from peripheral blood. The source of this sequence is a woman in her 70s with active or convalescent COVID-19. V gene TRBV7-9 combines with J gene TRBJ2-1; a possible D gene is TRBD1 (5 bases). This CDR3 reads CASSSLTGSAYNEQFF. The CDR3 DNA is TGTGCCAGCAGCTCGCTCACAGGATCGGCCTACAATGAGCAGTTCTTC.